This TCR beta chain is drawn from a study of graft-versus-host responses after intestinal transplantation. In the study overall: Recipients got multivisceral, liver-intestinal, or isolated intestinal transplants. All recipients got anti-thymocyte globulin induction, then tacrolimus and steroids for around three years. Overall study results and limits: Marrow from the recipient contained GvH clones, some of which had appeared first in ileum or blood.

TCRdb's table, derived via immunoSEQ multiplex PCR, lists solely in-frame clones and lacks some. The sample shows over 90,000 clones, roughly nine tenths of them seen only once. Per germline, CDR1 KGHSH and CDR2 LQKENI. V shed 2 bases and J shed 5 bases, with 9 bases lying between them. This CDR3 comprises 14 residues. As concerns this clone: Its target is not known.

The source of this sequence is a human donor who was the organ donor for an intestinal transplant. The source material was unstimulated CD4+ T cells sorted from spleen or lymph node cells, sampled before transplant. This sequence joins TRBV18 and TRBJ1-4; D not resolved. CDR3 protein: CASSPVLRNEKLFF. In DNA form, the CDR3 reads TGTGCCAGCTCACCAGTTCTGCGGAATGAAAAACTGTTTTTT.